This is a list of T cell receptor beta chains from one sample in a study of OX40 agonist ivuxolimab in advanced cancers. Profiled with immunoSEQ multiplex PCR; TCRdb holds only in-frame clones, not every one. The sample yields more than 75,000 clones, roughly 93% seen once. The sequencing here drew on CD4+ or CD8+ T cells sorted from blood, taken in a trial of the OX40 agonist ivuxolimab. The receptors stem from an adult with an advanced solid tumor such as melanoma, head and neck, liver or kidney cancer. Both conserved end residues are part of each CDR3. A D gene is named only where the DNA matches it firmly. Not every row has a clone size; where given, it reads once, few, many or a size class.

D: TRBD2; V: TRBV14; J: TRBJ2-4; size: NA; DNA: TGTGCCAGCAGCCAAGGCGGCGGACTAGCGGGACTAGCCAAAAACATTCAGTACTTC; CDR3: CASSQGGGLAGLAKNIQYF
D: NA; V: TRBV7-7; J: TRBJ2-5; size: NA; DNA: TGTGCCAGCAGCTTAGGGATTGAAGAGACCCAGTACTTC; CDR3: CASSLGIEETQYF
D: TRBD2; V: TRBV9; J: TRBJ2-7; size: NA; DNA: TGTGCCAGCAGCAAGGGACTAGGGGGCTACGAGCAGTACTTC; CDR3: CASSKGLGGYEQYF
D: NA; V: TRBV14; J: TRBJ1-4; size: NA; DNA: TGTGCCAGCAGCCCCCGGGCCTCCCCCGAAAAACTGTTTTTT; CDR3: CASSPRASPEKLFF
D: NA; V: TRBV5-1; J: TRBJ2-1; size: NA; DNA: TGCGCCAGCAGCGAATACAATGAGCAGTTCTTC; CDR3: CASSEYNEQFF
D: NA; V: TRBV19; J: TRBJ2-7; size: NA; DNA: TGTGCCAGTAGTATAGTTGGGACTGATTCCTACGAGCAGTACTTC; CDR3: CASSIVGTDSYEQYF
D: TRBD2; V: TRBV30; J: TRBJ2-7; size: NA; DNA: TGTGCCTGGAGTGTACTAGCGGGATACGAGCAGTACTTC; CDR3: CAWSVLAGYEQYF
D: NA; V: TRBV18; J: TRBJ1-5; size: NA; DNA: TGTGCCAGCTCACCAGACCTCAATCAGCCCCAGCATTTT; CDR3: CASSPDLNQPQHF
D: NA; V: TRBV10-3; J: TRBJ1-1; size: NA; DNA: TGTGCCATCAGTAAGGATCCAATGAACACTGAAGCTTTCTTT; CDR3: CAISKDPMNTEAFF
D: NA; V: TRBV6-1; J: TRBJ1-3; size: NA; DNA: TGTGCCAGCAGTGAAGTCGCAGCACCTCTGGTCTCTGGAAACACCATATATTTT; CDR3: CASSEVAAPLVSGNTIYF
D: TRBD1; V: TRBV10-2; J: TRBJ2-7; size: once; DNA: TGCGCCAGCAGTGAACCGGGGACAGGGAGTGGCTACGAGCAGTACTTC; CDR3: CASSEPGTGSGYEQYF
D: NA; V: TRBV5-1; J: TRBJ1-4; size: NA; DNA: TGCGCCAGCAGCCCCGGAGCGAATGAAAAACTGTTTTTT; CDR3: CASSPGANEKLFF
D: NA; V: TRBV30; J: TRBJ2-4; size: NA; DNA: TGTGCCTGGAGTTTAGGGGTAAGAGCCAAAAACATTCAGTACTTC; CDR3: CAWSLGVRAKNIQYF
D: TRBD1; V: TRBV6-1; J: TRBJ2-7; size: NA; DNA: TGTGCCAGCAGTGAAGGCCCGGGACAGGGTTTCGGCGAGCAGTACTTC; CDR3: CASSEGPGQGFGEQYF
D: TRBD2; V: TRBV18; J: TRBJ2-3; size: NA; DNA: TGTGCCAGCTCACCCGTGGGACTAGCGGGTGGAGATACGCAGTATTTT; CDR3: CASSPVGLAGGDTQYF
D: NA; V: TRBV7-9; J: TRBJ1-1; size: NA; DNA: TGTGCCAGCAGCCTACAGATAAACACTGAAGCTTTCTTT; CDR3: CASSLQINTEAFF
D: TRBD1; V: TRBV7-9; J: TRBJ2-7; size: few; DNA: TGTGCCAGCAGCTTAACGGACAGGGACTACGAGCAGTACTTC; CDR3: CASSLTDRDYEQYF
D: NA; V: TRBV6-6; J: TRBJ1-3; size: NA; DNA: TGTGCCAGCAATGAGGGGGGATCTGGAAACACCATATATTTT; CDR3: CASNEGGSGNTIYF
D: NA; V: TRBV30; J: TRBJ2-2; size: NA; DNA: TGTGCCTGGAGAATTACCGGGGAGCTGTTTTTT; CDR3: CAWRITGELFF
D: NA; V: TRBV19; J: TRBJ2-6; size: NA; DNA: TGTGCCAGTAGTATAGCTCAGGTCATGAGCGTCCTGACTTTC; CDR3: CASSIAQVMSVLTF
D: NA; V: TRBV18; J: TRBJ1-5; size: NA; DNA: TGTGCCAGCTCACCACTCCGGGCCGAAAATCAGCCCCAGCATTTT; CDR3: CASSPLRAENQPQHF
D: TRBD1; V: TRBV28; J: TRBJ1-1; size: NA; DNA: TGTGCCAGCAGTTCCGGGACAGTGAACACTGAAGCTTTCTTT; CDR3: CASSSGTVNTEAFF
D: TRBD2; V: TRBV5-1; J: TRBJ2-5; size: NA; DNA: TGCGCCAGCAGCGGAGGGACTAGCGGCCAAGAGACCCAGTACTTC; CDR3: CASSGGTSGQETQYF
D: NA; V: TRBV6-1; J: TRBJ2-2; size: NA; DNA: TGTGCCAGCACTCCGGGACAATCACCCGGGGAGCTGTTTTTT; CDR3: CASTPGQSPGELFF
D: NA; V: TRBV28; J: TRBJ2-3; size: NA; DNA: TGTGCCAGCAGGAGAGCGGATAGCACAGATACGCAGTATTTT; CDR3: CASRRADSTDTQYF
D: NA; V: TRBV11-2; J: TRBJ2-1; size: NA; DNA: TGTGCCAGCAGCTCTTACTACGGACAAAGGAATGAGCAGTTCTTC; CDR3: CASSSYYGQRNEQFF
D: NA; V: TRBV7-2; J: TRBJ1-5; size: NA; DNA: TGTGCCAGCAGCTTAGGGACAGACCAACGACAGCCCCAGCATTTT; CDR3: CASSLGTDQRQPQHF
D: NA; V: TRBV10-3; J: TRBJ2-3; size: NA; DNA: TGTGCCATCAGTGAGTCTGGTATCAGTTCGGATACGCAGTATTTT; CDR3: CAISESGISSDTQYF
D: TRBD1; V: TRBV29-1; J: TRBJ1-1; size: few; DNA: TGCAGCGTTGCATTCTCGGACAGGCGGGACACTGAAGCTTTCTTT; CDR3: CSVAFSDRRDTEAFF